These T cell receptor beta chains were read from a single sample in a study of OX40 agonist ivuxolimab in advanced cancers. The method was immunoSEQ multiplex PCR; TCRdb's version includes in-frame clones alone and lacks a portion of them. The sample carries tens of thousands of clones, 88% recorded once. The specimen was CD4+ or CD8+ T cells sorted from blood, collected in a trial of the OX40 agonist ivuxolimab. These receptors all come from an adult with an advanced solid tumor such as melanoma, head and neck, liver or kidney cancer. The CDR3 runs from the conserved cysteine through the conserved F or W. The D gene is left open where the match is weak. A row's size may be missing; if present it is once, few, many or a size class.

cdr3_nt,cdr3_aa,j_call,v_call,d_call,clone_size
TGTGCCAGCAGCTTAGAAGCGGGGGGGTACAATGAGCAGTTCTTC,CASSLEAGGYNEQFF,TRBJ2-1,TRBV11-2,TRBD2,NA
TGTGCCAGTAGTATAACAGGGTCCGGGGCCAACGTCCTGACTTTC,CASSITGSGANVLTF,TRBJ2-6,TRBV19,NA,NA
TGTGCCAGCAGCCCCGGACAGGGGGCTACCCTCCAAAGTAGCACAGATACGCAGTATTTT,CASSPGQGATLQSSTDTQYF,TRBJ2-3,TRBV7-7,TRBD1,NA
TGTGCCAGCAGCCAAGACTCCTCACCCCTCCACTTT,CASSQDSSPLHF,TRBJ1-6,TRBV4-1,NA,NA
TGTGCCAGCAGTTTGGACAGGGTAACTAACTATGGCTACACCTTC,CASSLDRVTNYGYTF,TRBJ1-2,TRBV28,TRBD1,NA
TGTGCCAGCAGCCGTCCCAGGTCCAGCGGGGGGACCGGGGAGCTGTTTTTT,CASSRPRSSGGTGELFF,TRBJ2-2,TRBV11-3,TRBD2,NA
TGTGCCAGCAGCTTGGTGCGGACTGAGCAGTACTTC,CASSLVRTEQYF,TRBJ2-7,TRBV5-6,NA,NA
TGTGCCAGCAGCGTAGCCGGGACGGGAAACTACGAGCAGTACTTC,CASSVAGTGNYEQYF,TRBJ2-7,TRBV9,NA,NA
TGTGCCAGCAGACGAGCGGGGGGGCGAACCGGGGAGCTGTTTTTT,CASRRAGGRTGELFF,TRBJ2-2,TRBV5-4,TRBD2,NA
TGCAGCGTTCCCCCCCGGGGTAACTATGGCTACACCTTC,CSVPPRGNYGYTF,TRBJ1-2,TRBV29-1,NA,NA
TGTGCCAGCTCACCACGGCCCTGGGACAGGGCTGGAAACACCATATATTTT,CASSPRPWDRAGNTIYF,TRBJ1-3,TRBV18,TRBD1,NA
TGTGCCAGCAGTTACAGCCAACTGGGTCAGCCCCAGCATTTT,CASSYSQLGQPQHF,TRBJ1-5,TRBV6-5,NA,once
TGTGCCAGCAGCCCGGGACTACCGTACGAGCAGTACTTC,CASSPGLPYEQYF,TRBJ2-7,TRBV6-1,TRBD2,once
TGTGCCTGGACGCGTGGGGGGTACACAGATACGCAGTATTTT,CAWTRGGYTDTQYF,TRBJ2-3,TRBV30,NA,NA
TGTGCCAGCAGCCCCCCCGGAAACACCATATATTTT,CASSPPGNTIYF,TRBJ1-3,TRBV11-2,NA,NA
TGTGCCAGCAGCGACAGGGGAACTGAGCAGTTCTTC,CASSDRGTEQFF,TRBJ2-1,TRBV7-9,TRBD1,NA
TGCGCCAGCAGCCAAGGCGCCGGCACAGATACGCAGTATTTT,CASSQGAGTDTQYF,TRBJ2-3,TRBV4-1,NA,few
TGTGCCAGCAGCTTAAGTGAGCCCGAGACCCAGTACTTC,CASSLSEPETQYF,TRBJ2-5,TRBV5-8,NA,NA
TGTGCCAGCAGCTTAAACAAGGACAGCTATGGCTACACCTTC,CASSLNKDSYGYTF,TRBJ1-2,TRBV7-9,NA,NA
TGTGCCAGCAGCTTAGCGCCCAAGAACTATGGCTACACCTTC,CASSLAPKNYGYTF,TRBJ1-2,TRBV7-9,NA,NA
TGTGCCAGAAACCGGGAGCAGTTCTTC,CARNREQFF,TRBJ2-1,TRBV2,NA,NA
TGTGCCAGCAGTAGACAGGGGGTAGGTATCGATGAGCAGTTCTTC,CASSRQGVGIDEQFF,TRBJ2-1,TRBV9,TRBD1,NA
TGTGCCACTCTGGGGGGAATTGGGGATACGCAGTATTTT,CATLGGIGDTQYF,TRBJ2-3,TRBV7-9,NA,NA
TGTGCCAGCAGCTCCCATAGGGGGGACACTGAAGCTTTCTTT,CASSSHRGDTEAFF,TRBJ1-1,TRBV7-2,NA,NA
TGTGCCAGTATAGCGGGGGGTACCGGGGAGCTGTTTTTT,CASIAGGTGELFF,TRBJ2-2,TRBV6-1,TRBD2,once
TGTGCCAGCAGCTTAGAAGGCGAGTGGCTAGCCAAAAACATTCAGTACTTC,CASSLEGEWLAKNIQYF,TRBJ2-4,TRBV11-2,NA,NA
TGTGCCAGCAGCGTAGGGGACAGGGGACATGGCTACACCTTC,CASSVGDRGHGYTF,TRBJ1-2,TRBV9,TRBD1,NA
TGTGCCACCAGCAGAGAGTGGGACAGGGACACCGGGGAGCTGTTTTTT,CATSREWDRDTGELFF,TRBJ2-2,TRBV15,TRBD1,NA
TGTGCCAGCAGCTTAGGGTTCACAGCTGGAAACACCATATATTTT,CASSLGFTAGNTIYF,TRBJ1-3,TRBV7-2,NA,NA
TGTGCCAGCAGCTTAAACAGGGCGGAGACCCAGTACTTC,CASSLNRAETQYF,TRBJ2-5,TRBV7-3,NA,few
TGTGCCAGCAGTGCCGTATCGAGGGACAGGGGTCGCGGTGGCTACACCTTC,CASSAVSRDRGRGGYTF,TRBJ1-2,TRBV2,TRBD1,NA
TGTGCCAGTAGTATTATCAGTAACACTGAAGCTTTCTTT,CASSIISNTEAFF,TRBJ1-1,TRBV19,NA,NA
TGTGCCAGCAGCCCCAGTCCGGGACAGTCCTACGAGCAGTACTTC,CASSPSPGQSYEQYF,TRBJ2-7,TRBV9,TRBD1,NA
TGTGCCAGCAGCGTAGACAGGGTACGCTCCCACGAGCAGTACTTC,CASSVDRVRSHEQYF,TRBJ2-7,TRBV5-6,TRBD1,NA
TGCGCCAGCAGCTTGGACCTAGCGGGTGCGGGATCCAAAAACATTCAGTACTTC,CASSLDLAGAGSKNIQYF,TRBJ2-4,TRBV5-1,TRBD2,once
TGTGCCAGCAGTTTGATGGCGGGGTCCTACAATGAGCAGTTCTTC,CASSLMAGSYNEQFF,TRBJ2-1,TRBV28,NA,NA
TGTGCCAGCAGCTTAGGCCTTGACGGTACGCAGTATTTT,CASSLGLDGTQYF,TRBJ2-3,TRBV7-6,NA,NA
TGTGCCAGCAGCCCTTTTAGCGGGGGGGTGTCAGATACGCAGTATTTT,CASSPFSGGVSDTQYF,TRBJ2-3,TRBV7-6,TRBD2,NA
TGTGCCAGTAGTATAGTCGGGATGAACGCTGAAGCTTTCTTT,CASSIVGMNAEAFF,TRBJ1-1,TRBV19,NA,NA
TGTGCCAGCAGCCCTGGACAGGGGTCGAACACTGAAGCTTTCTTT,CASSPGQGSNTEAFF,TRBJ1-1,TRBV7-9,TRBD1,NA
TGTGCCAGCACAGGGGGCACAGATACGCAGTATTTT,CASTGGTDTQYF,TRBJ2-3,TRBV2,NA,NA
TGTGCCATCAGTGAGGCAGGGGGCCCAGATACGCAGTATTTT,CAISEAGGPDTQYF,TRBJ2-3,TRBV10-3,TRBD1,NA
TGTGCCAGCAGCTTGGACCCGGGACTCCAAATTGACAATGAGCAGTTCTTC,CASSLDPGLQIDNEQFF,TRBJ2-1,TRBV7-6,NA,once
TGTGCCAGCAGTTACGGGGGGACAGGGTTCGAAAAACTGTTTTTT,CASSYGGTGFEKLFF,TRBJ1-4,TRBV6-5,TRBD1,NA
TGTGCCAGCAGCGTAGTGGGGGGGGTGCAAGAGACCCAGTACTTC,CASSVVGGVQETQYF,TRBJ2-5,TRBV9,TRBD2,NA
TGTGCCAGCAGTTTTAGCGGGGGGGCATCAGATACGCAGTATTTT,CASSFSGGASDTQYF,TRBJ2-3,TRBV7-3,TRBD2,NA
TGTGCCAGCAGCGGCCATGTACGCTTACAAAGTCGGGCCAACGTCCTGACTTTC,CASSGHVRLQSRANVLTF,TRBJ2-6,TRBV7-3,NA,NA
TGTGCCAGCAGCTACGGGACAGGGAATGAAAAACTGTTTTTT,CASSYGTGNEKLFF,TRBJ1-4,TRBV11-2,TRBD1,NA
TGTGCCAGCAGCGTAGCGGGGGGGCCTTCTAGCACAGATACGCAGTATTTT,CASSVAGGPSSTDTQYF,TRBJ2-3,TRBV9,TRBD2,NA
TGTGCCAGCAGCCCTACCGGGACTAGCGGCTACGAGCAGTACTTC,CASSPTGTSGYEQYF,TRBJ2-7,TRBV9,TRBD2,NA
TGTGCCAGCAGCTTAGGGGCGTCGTACGAAAGCTCCTACGAGCAGTACTTC,CASSLGASYESSYEQYF,TRBJ2-7,TRBV11-1,NA,NA
TGCGCCAGCAGCCAAGAGGGTAGCGGGGAAGAGACCCAGTACTTC,CASSQEGSGEETQYF,TRBJ2-5,TRBV4-1,TRBD2,NA
TGTGCCAGCAGTCCGACAGTCACCGGGGAGCTGTTTTTT,CASSPTVTGELFF,TRBJ2-2,TRBV2,NA,NA
TGCGCCAGCAGTGAGGAGGGAAAGGGTTCTGGAAACACCATATATTTT,CASSEEGKGSGNTIYF,TRBJ1-3,TRBV10-2,NA,NA